This is a list of T cell receptor beta chains from one sample in a study of early T cells in non-severe SARS-CoV-2 infection. TCRdb re-called the 5' RACE reads with MiXCR, one entry per CDR3 protein. The table lists more than 75,000 distinct CDR3 sequences, roughly an eighth of them singletons. What was sequenced was whole blood. The origin of the receptors is an adult who was a healthcare worker with PCR-confirmed SARS-CoV-2 infection or an uninfected control (not recorded which). The CDR3 runs from the conserved cysteine through the conserved F or W. The D gene is left open where the match is weak. Where a row states a size, it is once, few, many or the class of an expanded clone; other rows omit it.

>TRBD1|many|TRBV6-5|TRBJ2-7
TGTGCCAGCAGTTACGGACAGGGGGGTGAGCAGTACTTC
CASSYGQGGEQYF
>-|many|TRBV7-9|TRBJ1-4
TGTGCCAGCAGCTTGGTATTGGGAACTAATGAAAAACTGTTTTTT
CASSLVLGTNEKLFF
>TRBD1|-|TRBV4-1|TRBJ2-5
TGCGCCAGCAGCCTTTTCGGACAGGGCCGAGAGACCCAGTACTTC
CASSLFGQGRETQYF
>-|-|TRBV14|TRBJ2-2
TGTGCCAGCAACCGTCTAGGGGTAATCGGGGAGCTGTTTTTT
CASNRLGVIGELFF
>-|many|TRBV9|TRBJ2-2
TGTGCCAGCACCCCCCTGGGGGTTCACACCGGGGAGCTGTTTTTT
CASTPLGVHTGELFF
>TRBD2|-|TRBV29-1|TRBJ2-3
TGCAGCGTTGAAGGGCTGGGGCTAGCGGACAGCACAGATACGCAGTATTTT
CSVEGLGLADSTDTQYF
>-|-|TRBV12-3/TRBV12-4|TRBJ2-5
TGTGCCAGCAGTCATAGGTTCCAAGAGACCCAGTACTTC
CASSHRFQETQYF
>-|-|TRBV11-2|TRBJ1-1
TGTGCCAGCAGCTTACGTGAGGAGGCTTTCTTT
CASSLREEAFF
>TRBD2|many|TRBV20-1|TRBJ2-7
TGCAGTGGGGGTAGCGGGAAGTACGAGCAGTACTTC
CSGGSGKYEQYF
>TRBD1|few|TRBV18|TRBJ1-1
TGTGCCAGCTCACTCGGAGCCGGGACAGTTAACACTGAAGCTTTCTTT
CASSLGAGTVNTEAFF
>TRBD1|-|TRBV6-5|TRBJ2-7
TGTGCCAGCAGTACGTATACCCCCGCGACAGGGGCGTACGAGCAGTACTTC
CASSTYTPATGAYEQYF
>-|few|TRBV7-8|TRBJ2-3
TGTGCCAGCAGCTCCACCGGGACAAGGGGGGCAGATACGCAGTATTTT
CASSSTGTRGADTQYF
>-|many|TRBV28|TRBJ2-3
TGTGCCAGCAAGGCCGGGGCAGGCGATACGCAGTATTTT
CASKAGAGDTQYF
>-|-|TRBV6-4|TRBJ1-5
TGTGCCAGCAGTGACTCCCGCATAAACAATCAGCCCCAGCATTTT
CASSDSRINNQPQHF
>-|-|TRBV7-3|TRBJ2-1
TGTGCCAGCAGCCCTAGGGCCATTGGGTCCTACAATGAGCAGTTCTTC
CASSPRAIGSYNEQFF
>TRBD1|few|TRBV4-1|TRBJ1-6
TGCGCCAGCAGCCAAGGGCGGGCAAAGACAGGGAGCTCCTATAATTCACCCCTCCACTTT
CASSQGRAKTGSSYNSPLHF
>-|-|TRBV5-1|TRBJ2-1
TGCGCCAGCAGCTACCCGGACCCCCTTGGAGAGCAGTTCTTC
CASSYPDPLGEQFF
>TRBD2|few|TRBV9|TRBJ2-1
TGTGCCAGCAGCGTACGTAGCGGGGGCGCTCCAGCCGAGCAGTTCTTC
CASSVRSGGAPAEQFF
>-|many|TRBV27|TRBJ1-1
TGTGCCAGCAGTTCCCAGGTTTGGACTGAAGCTTTCTTT
CASSSQVWTEAFF
>-|many|TRBV2|TRBJ2-7
TGTGCCAGCAGCTATACAGAAGACGAGCAGTACTTC
CASSYTEDEQYF
>-|many|TRBV18|TRBJ1-4
TGTGCCAGCTCACCCCGGACAGATGAAAAACTGTTTTTT
CASSPRTDEKLFF
>-|many|TRBV19|TRBJ2-3
TGTGCCAGTAGTATCAGTAGTAGAAGGACAGATACGCAGTATTTT
CASSISSRRTDTQYF
>TRBD1|many|TRBV10-3|TRBJ2-4
TGTGCCATCAGTGGACCGGGACAGGGGGCCGGGGGCAAAAACATTCAGTACTTC
CAISGPGQGAGGKNIQYF
>-|many|TRBV2|TRBJ2-3
TGTGCCAGCAGTGCGGGGGCGTGGGATACGCAGTATTTT
CASSAGAWDTQYF
>-|-|TRBV19|TRBJ1-5
TGTGCCAGTAGTATTAACAGTTATAGCAATCAGCCCCAGCATTTT
CASSINSYSNQPQHF
>TRBD1|many|TRBV2|TRBJ2-1
TGTGCCAGTAGAAACGTTGGGACAGGGCGGGTGAATGAGCAGTTCTTC
CASRNVGTGRVNEQFF
>TRBD2|many|TRBV3-1|TRBJ2-7
TGTGCCAGCAGCCAAGTCCGGGAGGCCCGGGACGAGCAGTACTTC
CASSQVREARDEQYF
>-|few|TRBV12-3/TRBV12-4|TRBJ1-2
TGTGCCAGCAGTTTAGTAGGCAGGGGCCATGGCTACACCTTC
CASSLVGRGHGYTF
>-|many|TRBV28|TRBJ2-1
TGTGCCAGCAGCCTCGTATCCTACAATGAGCAGTTCTTC
CASSLVSYNEQFF
>-|-|TRBV7-9|TRBJ2-3
TGTGCCAGCAGCTTCTCTGATACGCAGTATTTT
CASSFSDTQYF
>-|-|TRBV7-3|TRBJ1-1
TGTGCCAGCAGCCTCCGACAGGACACTGAAGCTTTCTTT
CASSLRQDTEAFF
>TRBD1|-|TRBV20-1|TRBJ1-2
TGCAGTGCTAGATTAACCGGGACAGCCCCCACCTTC
CSARLTGTAPTF
>-|few|TRBV18|TRBJ1-6
TGTGCCAGCTCACCGGAAAGGGCCAGTTCACCCCTCCACTTT
CASSPERASSPLHF
>TRBD2|-|TRBV28|TRBJ2-7
TGTGCCAGCAGTACCCCGACTAGCGGGACCTACGAGCAGTACTTC
CASSTPTSGTYEQYF
>-|many|TRBV6-2/TRBV6-3|TRBJ2-1
TGTGCCAGCAGTTACTCGAGATACTACAATGAGCAGTTCTTC
CASSYSRYYNEQFF
>-|many|TRBV7-3|TRBJ1-1
TGTGCCAGCAGCTTAAATCAGATTTTGGACACTGAAGCTTTCTTT
CASSLNQILDTEAFF
>-|-|TRBV24-1|TRBJ2-4
TGTGCCACCAGTGATGGGGCCAAAAACATTCAGTACTTC
CATSDGAKNIQYF
>TRBD2|few|TRBV5-5|TRBJ2-1
TGTGCCAGCAGCTTGTCATCTGGCGGGGGGTACAATGAGCAGTTCTTC
CASSLSSGGGYNEQFF
>-|-|TRBV10-2|TRBJ1-6
TGCGCCAGCACCATAGCAAATTCACTCCTCCACTTT
CASTIANSLLHF
>-|many|TRBV6-5|TRBJ2-1
TGTGCCAGCAAACCCGGGATATCCTACAATGAGCAGTTCTTC
CASKPGISYNEQFF
>TRBD1|-|TRBV7-9|TRBJ2-3
TGTGCCAGCAGCTTAGGGAGGGGGACAGGGCCAGATACGCAGTATTTT
CASSLGRGTGPDTQYF
>TRBD2|many|TRBV19|TRBJ2-2
TGTGCCAGTAGTCCGGAGACGGGGGGGCGAAGCACCGGGGAGCTGTTTTTT
CASSPETGGRSTGELFF
>TRBD1|many|TRBV9|TRBJ2-7
TGTGCCAGCAGCGTAGACAGGGGCGACGAGCAGTACTTC
CASSVDRGDEQYF